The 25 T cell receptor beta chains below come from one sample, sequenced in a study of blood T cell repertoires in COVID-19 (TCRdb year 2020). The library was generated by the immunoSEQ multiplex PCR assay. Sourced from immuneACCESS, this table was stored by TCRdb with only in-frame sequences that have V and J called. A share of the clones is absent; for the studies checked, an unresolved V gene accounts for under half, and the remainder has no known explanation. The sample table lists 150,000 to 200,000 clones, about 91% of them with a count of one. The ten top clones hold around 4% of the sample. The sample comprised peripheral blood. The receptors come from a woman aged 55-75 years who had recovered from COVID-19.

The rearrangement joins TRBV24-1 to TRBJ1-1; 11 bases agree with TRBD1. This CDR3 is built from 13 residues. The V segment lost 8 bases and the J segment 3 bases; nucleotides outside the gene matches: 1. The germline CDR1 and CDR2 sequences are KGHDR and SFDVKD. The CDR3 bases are TGTGCCACCAAGGGACAGGGGGACACTGAAGCTTTCTTT. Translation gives CATKGQGDTEAFF.

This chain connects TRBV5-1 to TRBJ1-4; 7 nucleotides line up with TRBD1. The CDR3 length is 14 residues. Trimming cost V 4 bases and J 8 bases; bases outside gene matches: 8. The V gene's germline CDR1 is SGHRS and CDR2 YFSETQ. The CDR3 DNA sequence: TGCGCCAGCAGCCCGGGACAGCCAGGCGAAAAACTGTTTTTT. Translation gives CASSPGQPGEKLFF.

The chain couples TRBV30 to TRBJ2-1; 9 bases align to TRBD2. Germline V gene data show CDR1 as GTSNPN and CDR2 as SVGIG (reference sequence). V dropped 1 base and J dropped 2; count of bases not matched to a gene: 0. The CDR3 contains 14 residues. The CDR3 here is CAWSGGGAYNEQFF. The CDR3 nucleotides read TGTGCCTGGAGTGGCGGGGGGGCCTACAATGAGCAGTTCTTC.

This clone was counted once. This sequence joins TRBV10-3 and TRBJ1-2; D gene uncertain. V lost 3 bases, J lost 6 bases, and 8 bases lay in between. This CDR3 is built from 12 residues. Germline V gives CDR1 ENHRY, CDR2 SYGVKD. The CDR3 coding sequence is TGTGCCATCAGTGACTCCCTAGATGGCTACACCTTC. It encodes CAISDSLDGYTF.

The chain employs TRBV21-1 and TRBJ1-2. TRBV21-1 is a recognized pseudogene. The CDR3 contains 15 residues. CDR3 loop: CASSFNPHREGGYTF. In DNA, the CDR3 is TGTGCCAGCAGCTTCAACCCACACAGGGAGGGTGGCTACACCTTC.

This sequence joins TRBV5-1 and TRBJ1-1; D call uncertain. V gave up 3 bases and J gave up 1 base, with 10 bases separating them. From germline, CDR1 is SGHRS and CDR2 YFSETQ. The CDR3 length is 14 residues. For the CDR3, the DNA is TGCGCCAGCAGCTCGAGCGTAAGGAACACTGAAGCTTTCTTT. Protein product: CASSSSVRNTEAFF.

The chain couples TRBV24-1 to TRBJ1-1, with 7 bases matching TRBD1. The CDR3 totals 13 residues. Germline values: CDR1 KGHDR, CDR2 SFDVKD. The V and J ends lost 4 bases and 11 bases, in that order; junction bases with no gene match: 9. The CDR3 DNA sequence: TGTGCCACCAGTGACCCGACAGGGCGACGGGCTTTCTTT. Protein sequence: CATSDPTGRRAFF.

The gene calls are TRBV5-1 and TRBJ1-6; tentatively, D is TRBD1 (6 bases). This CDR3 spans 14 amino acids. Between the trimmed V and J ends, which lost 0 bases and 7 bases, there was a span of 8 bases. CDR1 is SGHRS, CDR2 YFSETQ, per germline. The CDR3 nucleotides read TGCGCCAGCAGCTTGGAAGGACAGAATTCACCCCTCCACTTT. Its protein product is CASSLEGQNSPLHF.

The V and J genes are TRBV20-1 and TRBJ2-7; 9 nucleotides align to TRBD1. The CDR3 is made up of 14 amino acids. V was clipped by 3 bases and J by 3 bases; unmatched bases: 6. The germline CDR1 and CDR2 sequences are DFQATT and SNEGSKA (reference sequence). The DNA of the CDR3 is TGCAGTGCTAGTGGACAGGGGCCCCACTACGAGCAGTACTTC. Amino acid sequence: CSASGQGPHYEQYF.

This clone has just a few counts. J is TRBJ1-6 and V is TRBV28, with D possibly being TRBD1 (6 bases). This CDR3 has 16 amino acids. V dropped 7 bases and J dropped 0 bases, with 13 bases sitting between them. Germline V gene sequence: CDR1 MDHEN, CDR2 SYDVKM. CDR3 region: CASITPGVSYNSPLHF. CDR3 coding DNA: TGTGCCAGCATTACCCCAGGGGTCTCCTATAATTCACCCCTCCACTTT.

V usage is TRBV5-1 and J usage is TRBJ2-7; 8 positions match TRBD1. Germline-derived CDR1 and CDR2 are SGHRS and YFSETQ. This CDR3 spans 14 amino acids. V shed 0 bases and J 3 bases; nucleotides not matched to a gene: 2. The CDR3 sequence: CASSLGRGLYEQYF. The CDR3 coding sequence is TGCGCCAGCAGCTTGGGCAGGGGGCTCTACGAGCAGTACTTC.

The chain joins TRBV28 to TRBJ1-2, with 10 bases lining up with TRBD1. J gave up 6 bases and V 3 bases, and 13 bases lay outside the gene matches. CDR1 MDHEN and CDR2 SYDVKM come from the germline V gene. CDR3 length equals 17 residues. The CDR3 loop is CASSFQGLTGGANGYTF. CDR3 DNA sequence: TGTGCCAGCAGTTTTCAGGGTCTGACAGGGGGCGCAAATGGCTACACCTTC.

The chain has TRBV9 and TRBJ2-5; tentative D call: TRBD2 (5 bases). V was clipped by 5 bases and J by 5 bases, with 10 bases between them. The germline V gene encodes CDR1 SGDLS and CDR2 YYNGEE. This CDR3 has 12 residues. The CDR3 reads CASSLDWETQYF. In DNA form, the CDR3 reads TGTGCCAGCAGTTTGGACTGGGAGACCCAGTACTTC.

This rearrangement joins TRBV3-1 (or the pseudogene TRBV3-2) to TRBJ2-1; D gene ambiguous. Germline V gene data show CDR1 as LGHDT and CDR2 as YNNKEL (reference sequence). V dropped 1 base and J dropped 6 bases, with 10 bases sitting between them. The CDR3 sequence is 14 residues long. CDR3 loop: CASSQGLDPNEQFF. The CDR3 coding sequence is TGTGCCAGCAGCCAAGGTCTAGATCCCAATGAGCAGTTCTTC.

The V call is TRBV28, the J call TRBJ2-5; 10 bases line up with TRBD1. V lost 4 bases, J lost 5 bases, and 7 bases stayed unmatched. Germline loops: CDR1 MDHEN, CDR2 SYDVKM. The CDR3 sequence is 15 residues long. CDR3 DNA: TGTGCCAGCAGTTCCCCAGGGACAGGGGACGAGACCCAGTACTTC. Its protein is CASSSPGTGDETQYF.

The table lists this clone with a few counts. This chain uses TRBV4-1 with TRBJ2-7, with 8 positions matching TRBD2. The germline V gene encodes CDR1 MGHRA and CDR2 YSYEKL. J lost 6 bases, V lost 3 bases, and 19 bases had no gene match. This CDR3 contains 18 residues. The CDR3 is CASSQTGKIIAGRREQYF. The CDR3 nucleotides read TGCGCCAGCAGCCAGACCGGCAAGATTATAGCGGGGAGACGCGAGCAGTACTTC.

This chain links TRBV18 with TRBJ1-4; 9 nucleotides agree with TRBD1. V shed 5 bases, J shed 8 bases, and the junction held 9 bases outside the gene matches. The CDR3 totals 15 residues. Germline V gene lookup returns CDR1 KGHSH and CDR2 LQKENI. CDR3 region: CASSFAGTGQEKLFF. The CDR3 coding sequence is TGTGCCAGCTCATTCGCCGGGACAGGGCAAGAAAAACTGTTTTTT.

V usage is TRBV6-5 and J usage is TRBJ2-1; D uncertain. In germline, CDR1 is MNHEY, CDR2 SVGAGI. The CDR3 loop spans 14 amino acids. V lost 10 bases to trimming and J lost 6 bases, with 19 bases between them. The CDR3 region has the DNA TGTGCCACCACATGGGCCGCCGTAGGCAATGAGCAGTTCTTC. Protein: CATTWAAVGNEQFF.

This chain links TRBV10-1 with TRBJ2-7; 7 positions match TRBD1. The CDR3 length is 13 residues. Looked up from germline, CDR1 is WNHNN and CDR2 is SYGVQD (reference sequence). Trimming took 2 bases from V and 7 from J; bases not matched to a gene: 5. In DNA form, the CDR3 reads TGCGCCAGCAGTGAGGGGACAGCCTCGGAGCAGTACTTC. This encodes CASSEGTASEQYF.

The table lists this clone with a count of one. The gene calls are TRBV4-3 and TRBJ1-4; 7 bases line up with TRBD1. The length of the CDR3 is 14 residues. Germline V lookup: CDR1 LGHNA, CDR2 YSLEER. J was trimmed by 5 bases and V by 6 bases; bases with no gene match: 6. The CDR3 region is CASSLQGGNEKLFF. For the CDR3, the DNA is TGCGCCAGCAGTCTCCAGGGGGGCAATGAAAAACTGTTTTTT.

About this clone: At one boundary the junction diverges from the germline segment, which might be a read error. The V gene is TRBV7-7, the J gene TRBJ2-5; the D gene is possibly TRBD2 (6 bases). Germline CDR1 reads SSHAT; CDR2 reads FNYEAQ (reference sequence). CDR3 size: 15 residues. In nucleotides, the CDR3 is TGTGCTAGCAGCCTGCATGGGGGGACTGAAGAGACCCAGTACTTC. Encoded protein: CASSLHGGTEETQYF. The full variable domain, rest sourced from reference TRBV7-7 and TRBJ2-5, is GAGVSQSPRYKVTKRGQDVTLRCDPISSHATLYWYQQALGQGPEFLTYFNYEAQPDKSGLPSDRFSAERPEGSISTLTIQRTEQRDSAMYRCASSLHGGTEETQYFGPGTRLLVL.

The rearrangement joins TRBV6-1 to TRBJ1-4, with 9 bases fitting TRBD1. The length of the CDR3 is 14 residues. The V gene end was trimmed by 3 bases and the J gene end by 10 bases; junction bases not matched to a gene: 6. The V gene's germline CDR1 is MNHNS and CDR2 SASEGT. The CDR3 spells CASSETGGTGKLFF. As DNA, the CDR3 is TGTGCCAGCAGTGAGACAGGGGGGACGGGAAAACTGTTTTTT.

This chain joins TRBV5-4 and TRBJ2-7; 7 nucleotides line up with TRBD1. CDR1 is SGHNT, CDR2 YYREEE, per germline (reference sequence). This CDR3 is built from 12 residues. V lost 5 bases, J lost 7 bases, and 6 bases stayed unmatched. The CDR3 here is CASSLDRREQYF. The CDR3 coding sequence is TGTGCCAGCAGTCTGGACAGGAGGGAGCAGTACTTC.

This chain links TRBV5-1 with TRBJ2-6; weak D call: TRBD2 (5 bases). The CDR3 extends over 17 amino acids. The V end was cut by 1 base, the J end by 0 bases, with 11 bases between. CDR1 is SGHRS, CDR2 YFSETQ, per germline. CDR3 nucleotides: TGCGCCAGCAGCTTGCCAGGACTTAGCTCTGGGGCCAACGTCCTGACTTTC. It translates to CASSLPGLSSGANVLTF.

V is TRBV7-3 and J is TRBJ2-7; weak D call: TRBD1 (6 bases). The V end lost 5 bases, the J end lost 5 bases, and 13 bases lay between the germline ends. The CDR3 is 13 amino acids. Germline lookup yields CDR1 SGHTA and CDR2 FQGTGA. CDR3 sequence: CASSKNRDHEQYF. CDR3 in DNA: TGTGCCAGCAGCAAAAACAGGGACCACGAGCAGTACTTC.